The TCR beta chain under discussion was sequenced for a study of cytomegalovirus exposure and HLA in healthy donors. Deletions cut 4 bases from V and 4 bases from J, with 10 bases between. Germline V gene lookup returns CDR1 SNHLY and CDR2 FYNNEI. This CDR3 comprises 13 residues. Primers for the PCR totalled 60 Vbeta and 13 Jbeta. Produced via immunoSEQ multiplex PCR; TCRdb's table is partial and in-frame only. In the table there are approximately 99,000 clones, around 81% of which are singletons. Overall study findings and caveats: Researchers had no immune exposure information except CMV serostatus available. The analysis excluded some indistinguishable V segments, including TRBV6-2 and TRBV6-3.

This clone was observed once. Its antigen is unidentified. The V call is TRBV2, the J call TRBJ1-2, with D unresolved. Sequences were obtained from PBMCs. The origin of this receptor is a man in his forties in good health and CMV-seropositive. CDR3 loop: CASSGDGFYGYTF. The DNA for the CDR3 is TGTGCCAGCAGTGGCGACGGGTTCTATGGCTACACCTTC.